This is a list of T cell receptor beta chains from one sample in a study of patients and donors after allogeneic stem cell transplantation. A single record per CDR3 protein comes from TCRdb applying MiXCR to the RT-PCR reads. The data show some 880,000 distinct CDR3 sequences, over 15% seen once. Sequencing input: blood, either unsorted or a sorted T cell fraction (not recorded which). These receptors all come from a human donor who was either an allogeneic HSCT recipient or a stem cell or donor lymphocyte infusion donor (not recorded which). It is not recorded whose cells these are; they may come from a transplant donor. CDR3s include the opening cysteine and the closing phenylalanine or tryptophan. D genes are given only for firm matches. Expanded clones are given a class, and other clones once, few, many or no size at all.

J gene: TRBJ2-5; D gene: -; CDR3 length: 16; clone size: few; V gene: TRBV9; CDR3 protein: CASSGRRNGSWETQYF; CDR3 DNA: TGTGCCAGCAGCGGACGTAGGAACGGGAGTTGGGAGACCCAGTACTTC
J gene: TRBJ2-7; D gene: TRBD1; CDR3 length: 14; clone size: -; V gene: TRBV7-9; CDR3 protein: CASSLANRGHEQYF; CDR3 DNA: TGTGCCAGCAGCTTAGCGAACAGGGGGCACGAGCAGTACTTC
J gene: TRBJ1-1; D gene: -; CDR3 length: 13; clone size: -; V gene: TRBV20-1; CDR3 protein: CSAPGRVGTEAFF; CDR3 DNA: TGCAGTGCCCCAGGGAGGGTCGGCACTGAAGCTTTCTTT
J gene: TRBJ1-2; D gene: -; CDR3 length: 14; clone size: -; V gene: TRBV7-8; CDR3 protein: CASSLGSRVYGYTF; CDR3 DNA: TGTGCCAGCAGCTTAGGCTCTAGGGTTTATGGCTACACCTTC
J gene: TRBJ2-5; D gene: -; CDR3 length: 12; clone size: -; V gene: TRBV5-1; CDR3 protein: CASGSEQETQYF; CDR3 DNA: TGCGCCAGCGGAAGCGAACAAGAGACCCAGTACTTC
J gene: TRBJ2-2; D gene: -; CDR3 length: 12; clone size: -; V gene: TRBV4-1; CDR3 protein: CASSHETGELFF; CDR3 DNA: TGCGCCAGCAGCCATGAAACCGGGGAGCTGTTTTTT
J gene: TRBJ1-1; D gene: -; CDR3 length: 18; clone size: many; V gene: TRBV12-3/TRBV12-4; CDR3 protein: CASSFQSTGYGEATEAFF; CDR3 DNA: TGTGCCAGCAGTTTTCAATCAACAGGGTACGGGGAGGCCACTGAAGCTTTCTTT
J gene: TRBJ2-5; D gene: TRBD2; CDR3 length: 15; clone size: -; V gene: TRBV20-1; CDR3 protein: CSASVIAGYQETQYF; CDR3 DNA: TGCAGTGCCAGCGTGATAGCGGGGTACCAAGAGACCCAGTACTTC
J gene: TRBJ2-3; D gene: -; CDR3 length: 17; clone size: few; V gene: TRBV4-2; CDR3 protein: CASTLANSRPSTDTQYF; CDR3 DNA: TGTGCCAGCACCCTAGCGAACAGCCGACCCTCCACAGATACGCAGTATTTT
J gene: TRBJ1-2; D gene: TRBD1; CDR3 length: 15; clone size: -; V gene: TRBV4-3; CDR3 protein: CASSQGTGQGYGYTF; CDR3 DNA: TGCGCCAGCAGCCAAGGAACCGGACAGGGCTATGGCTACACCTTC
J gene: TRBJ2-5; D gene: -; CDR3 length: 14; clone size: few; V gene: TRBV5-1; CDR3 protein: CASSLALGQETQYF; CDR3 DNA: TGCGCCAGCAGCTTGGCCTTGGGGCAAGAGACCCAGTACTTC
J gene: TRBJ2-7; D gene: TRBD2; CDR3 length: 16; clone size: few; V gene: TRBV20-1; CDR3 protein: CSARLAGTSDSYEQYF; CDR3 DNA: TGCAGTGCTAGATTGGCCGGGACTAGCGACTCCTACGAGCAGTACTTC
J gene: TRBJ2-7; D gene: -; CDR3 length: 13; clone size: many; V gene: TRBV5-1; CDR3 protein: CASSFLGNHEQYF; CDR3 DNA: TGCGCCAGCAGCTTTCTCGGGAACCACGAGCAGTACTTC
J gene: TRBJ1-2; D gene: TRBD1; CDR3 length: 15; clone size: -; V gene: TRBV9; CDR3 protein: CASSVGGQGTGGYTF; CDR3 DNA: TGTGCCAGCAGCGTAGGGGGACAGGGTACGGGTGGCTACACCTTC
J gene: TRBJ1-4; D gene: TRBD1; CDR3 length: 14; clone size: -; V gene: TRBV11-2; CDR3 protein: CASSLLDRDEKLFF; CDR3 DNA: TGTGCCAGCAGCTTACTGGACAGGGATGAAAAACTGTTTTTT
J gene: TRBJ2-7; D gene: -; CDR3 length: 14; clone size: few; V gene: TRBV20-1; CDR3 protein: CSANRDSGGYEQYF; CDR3 DNA: TGCAGTGCCAACCGGGACAGCGGGGGATACGAGCAGTACTTC
J gene: TRBJ1-2; D gene: -; CDR3 length: 16; clone size: -; V gene: TRBV3-1; CDR3 protein: CASSQGRAGTNYGYTF; CDR3 DNA: TGTGCCAGCAGCCAAGGACGTGCCGGGACCAACTATGGCTACACCTTC
J gene: TRBJ2-7; D gene: -; CDR3 length: 17; clone size: -; V gene: TRBV5-1; CDR3 protein: CASSLASGEVVIYEQYF; CDR3 DNA: TGCGCCAGCAGCTTGGCGTCGGGCGAGGTAGTGATCTACGAGCAGTACTTC
J gene: TRBJ1-2; D gene: -; CDR3 length: 15; clone size: few; V gene: TRBV21-1; CDR3 protein: CASSKADRDNYGYTF; CDR3 DNA: TGTGCCAGCAGCAAAGCGGACAGGGATAACTATGGCTACACCTTC
J gene: TRBJ2-1; D gene: -; CDR3 length: 13; clone size: -; V gene: TRBV12-3/TRBV12-4; CDR3 protein: CASRVGMGLEQFF; CDR3 DNA: TGTGCCAGCAGGGTAGGGATGGGACTTGAGCAGTTCTTC
J gene: TRBJ2-6; D gene: -; CDR3 length: 16; clone size: -; V gene: TRBV7-9; CDR3 protein: CASSLMTPSGANVLTF; CDR3 DNA: TGTGCCAGCAGCCTTATGACCCCATCTGGGGCCAACGTCCTGACTTTC
J gene: TRBJ2-2; D gene: -; CDR3 length: 15; clone size: few; V gene: TRBV20-1; CDR3 protein: CSAREEIGVTGELFF; CDR3 DNA: TGCAGTGCTAGAGAAGAAATCGGGGTTACCGGGGAGCTGTTTTTT
J gene: TRBJ1-6; D gene: TRBD1; CDR3 length: 17; clone size: -; V gene: TRBV20-1; CDR3 protein: CSATLRGTGGVDSPLHF; CDR3 DNA: TGCAGTGCTACGCTAAGGGGGACAGGGGGCGTTGATTCACCCCTCCACTTT
J gene: TRBJ1-5; D gene: -; CDR3 length: 14; clone size: few; V gene: TRBV6-2/TRBV6-3; CDR3 protein: CASGWGYSNQPQHF; CDR3 DNA: TGTGCCAGCGGATGGGGCTATAGCAATCAGCCCCAGCATTTT
J gene: TRBJ2-1; D gene: TRBD1; CDR3 length: 14; clone size: -; V gene: TRBV20-1; CDR3 protein: CSAEPGQAYNEQFF; CDR3 DNA: TGCAGTGCGGAACCGGGACAGGCGTACAATGAGCAGTTCTTC
J gene: TRBJ1-5; D gene: -; CDR3 length: 14; clone size: few; V gene: TRBV2; CDR3 protein: CASIAGAGNQPQHF; CDR3 DNA: TGTGCCAGCATTGCCGGGGCGGGCAATCAGCCCCAGCATTTT
J gene: TRBJ2-2; D gene: TRBD1; CDR3 length: 15; clone size: -; V gene: TRBV5-1; CDR3 protein: CASSLGGLDTGELFF; CDR3 DNA: TGCGCCAGCAGCTTAGGGGGCCTCGACACCGGGGAGCTGTTTTTT
J gene: TRBJ2-7; D gene: -; CDR3 length: 12; clone size: -; V gene: TRBV5-1; CDR3 protein: CASSRYGNEQYF; CDR3 DNA: TGCGCCAGCAGCCGTTACGGGAACGAGCAGTACTTC
J gene: TRBJ2-7; D gene: -; CDR3 length: 17; clone size: few; V gene: TRBV7-8; CDR3 protein: CASSSPYQGTRSYEQYF; CDR3 DNA: TGTGCCAGCAGCTCCCCATATCAGGGGACTCGCTCCTACGAGCAGTACTTC